The text below deals with one T cell receptor (beta chain). The antigen remains unidentified. The sample originates from a study of CD8 T cells in ankylosing spondylitis. Notes on the study in general: CD8+ cells made up the disease-linked clones, which were relatively rare in peripheral blood. Among TCR beta sequences, a motif of roughly 8 highly homologous variants appeared characteristic of ankylosing spondylitis blood.

Quantitative 5'-RACE with molecular barcodes produced the TCR beta libraries. TCRdb reanalysed the 5' RACE reads using MiXCR and keeps one entry per CDR3 protein. Of a few hundred thousand distinct CDR3 sequences in the sample, about 18% were seen once. The CDR3 is 14 residues long. Between the trimmed V and J ends, which lost 3 bases and 2 bases, there was a span of 11 bases. This receptor was identified in a male donor with ankylosing spondylitis or in good health (not recorded which). The sample was blood, either unsorted or a sorted T cell fraction (not recorded which). This rearrangement joins TRBV12-3 or TRBV12-4 to TRBJ2-7, with D possibly being TRBD1 (6 bases). This chain's CDR3 is CASSFANRAYEQYF. CDR3 coding DNA: TGTGCCAGCAGTTTCGCTAACAGGGCCTACGAGCAGTACTTC.